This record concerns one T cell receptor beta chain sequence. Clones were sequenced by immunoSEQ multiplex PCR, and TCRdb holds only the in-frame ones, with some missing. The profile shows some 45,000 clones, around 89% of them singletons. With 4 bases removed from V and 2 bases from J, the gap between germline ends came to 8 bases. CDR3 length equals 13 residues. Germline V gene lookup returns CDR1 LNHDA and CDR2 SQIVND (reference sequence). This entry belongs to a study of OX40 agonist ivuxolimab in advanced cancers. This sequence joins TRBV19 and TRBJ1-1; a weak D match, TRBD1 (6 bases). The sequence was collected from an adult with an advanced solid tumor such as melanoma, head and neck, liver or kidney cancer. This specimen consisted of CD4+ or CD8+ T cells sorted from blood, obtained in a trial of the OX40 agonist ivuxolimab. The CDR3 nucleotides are TGTGCCAGTAGTAAACAGGGCAACACTGAAGCTTTCTTT. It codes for CASSKQGNTEAFF.